Sequencing of this TCR beta chain was carried out in a study of cytomegalovirus exposure and HLA in healthy donors. Overall study: Clustering assigned 81% of the approximately 430 genotyped donors to the Caucasian-associated ancestry cluster. General study findings and limits: Most of the CMV-associated TCR beta chains (in a later analysis) appeared to be HLA-restricted. The analysis excluded some indistinguishable V segments, including TRBV6-2 and TRBV6-3. A later analysis linked a missense variant in DCLRE1C to the trimming of TCR beta V and J genes.

Researchers ran the PCR with 60 Vbeta and 13 Jbeta primers. Generated by immunoSEQ multiplex PCR, the TCRdb table keeps only in-frame clones and is missing some. The table lists around 78,000 clones, approximately 88% of them singletons, with 2.4% in the top ten. This CDR3 region has 11 residues. Looked up from germline, CDR1 is MNHEY and CDR2 is SVGAGI. Trimming pared 6 bases from V and 8 bases from J, leaving 10 bases between. Turning to this clone: Its antigen is currently unknown.

V usage is TRBV6-5 and J usage is TRBJ2-5; a weak D match, TRBD1 (6 bases). Sequencing was performed on PBMCs. This receptor was identified in a woman aged 45-60 years in good health and CMV-seronegative. The CDR3 bases are TGTGCCAGCAGGCACAGGGATACCCAGTACTTC. Protein sequence: CASRHRDTQYF.